Each of the 8 T cell receptor beta chains below was sequenced from the same sample in a study of human T cells and chemical hapten exposure listed by TCRdb under 2021. The intended sense of this specimen's time point label: patch test 1, 2 weeks after DPC sensitization. The treatment or condition label here, explained by the study, means: therapeutic diphenylcyclopropenone sensitization with weekly scalp DPC. Library generation was performed with RACE. Reads for this sample came from a NextSeq 500. TCRdb passed the public sequencing reads through fastp at Q25 and MiXCR, retaining productive beta sequences. Each CDR3 protein appears once, grouped with its most common genes and DNA. The table for this sample lists roughly 360,000 distinct CDR3 sequences; around 4.8% of them were counted only once. The ten largest account for approximately 2.1% of the sample. The starting material was whole blood, obtained in connection with sensitization to the hapten diphenylcyclopropenone (DPC). Receptors were obtained from a woman aged 45 to 65 with alopecia areata. Some clones in this sample may be carry-over from other donors' samples.

This clonotype was found many times. The chain recombines TRBV15 with TRBJ1-5; no firm D call. Germline-derived CDR1 and CDR2 are LNHNV and YYDKDF (reference sequence). Trimming stripped 3 bases from V and 4 bases from J, with 13 bases between. The CDR3 extends over 15 amino acids. The CDR3 region is CATSRDLVGNQPQHF. CDR3 DNA sequence: TGTGCCACCAGCAGGGACTTGGTCGGTAATCAGCCCCAGCATTTT.

This clonotype was seen a few times. J is TRBJ2-2 and V is TRBV2, with 12 bases that match TRBD1. This CDR3 comprises 17 residues. The V gene's germline CDR1 is SNHLY and CDR2 FYNNEI. J gave up 7 bases and V 8 bases, and 14 bases lay outside the gene matches. CDR3: CASPPSPGQGAVGELFF. In DNA, the CDR3 is TGTGCCAGCCCTCCGTCGCCGGGACAGGGGGCGGTCGGGGAGCTGTTTTTT.

This clonotype was seen repeatedly, ten times or more. The chain combines TRBV5-1 with TRBJ1-4; unclear D gene. The CDR3 extends over 15 amino acids. Germline V CDR1 and CDR2: SGHRS, YFSETQ. V lost 0 bases to trimming and J lost 0 bases, with 6 bases between them. The CDR3 spells CASSLVGATNEKLFF. The CDR3 DNA reads as TGCGCCAGCAGCTTGGTGGGAGCAACTAATGAAAAACTGTTTTTT. Drawing the rest from reference TRBV5-1 and TRBJ1-4, the complete variable domain is KAGVTQTPRYLIKTRGQQVTLSCSPISGHRSVSWYQQTPGQGLQFLFEYFSETQRNKGNFPGRFSGRQFSNSRSEMNVSTLELGDSALYLCASSLVGATNEKLFFGSGTQLSVL.

The J gene is TRBJ2-2, the V gene TRBV11-2; TRBD2 might be the D (5 bases). The CDR3 is 16 amino acids. CDR1 is SGHAT, CDR2 FQNNGV, per germline. Trimming removed 1 base from V and 2 bases from J, with 11 bases in between. The CDR3 sequence is CASSLGTYRNTGELFF. In nucleotides, the CDR3 is TGTGCCAGCAGCTTAGGGACTTACCGAAACACCGGGGAGCTGTTTTTT.

This clonotype was seen only a few times. This chain joins TRBV4-3 and TRBJ2-1; 13 nucleotides line up with TRBD2. The ends lost 1 base at V and 8 bases at J; junction bases unmatched: 5. Germline CDR1 reads LGHNA; CDR2 reads YSLEER. The CDR3 loop spans 16 amino acids. Here the CDR3 reads CASSQGIGLAGDEQFF. Written as DNA, the CDR3 is TGCGCCAGCAGCCAAGGAATCGGACTAGCGGGAGATGAGCAGTTCTTC.

The rearrangement links TRBV5-6 to TRBJ1-5; 8 bases line up with TRBD1. The germline gives CDR1 SGHDT, CDR2 YYEEEE. CDR3 length: 14 amino acids. Losses at the gene ends were 5 bases for V and 3 bases for J; bases not matched to a gene: 4. The CDR3 DNA reads as TGTGCCAGCAGACGACAGGGGAACAATCAGCCCCAGCATTTT. Protein sequence: CASRRQGNNQPQHF. The whole variable domain, remainder taken from reference TRBV5-6 and TRBJ1-5, is DAGVTQSPTHLIKTRGQQVTLRCSPKSGHDTVSWYQQALGQGPQFIFQYYEEEERQRGNFPDRFSGHQFPNYSSELNVNALLLGDSALYLCASRRQGNNQPQHFGDGTRLSIL.

This clonotype was counted at least ten times. This chain joins TRBV7-2 and TRBJ1-5, with no clear D. Germline V lookup: CDR1 SGHTA, CDR2 FQGNSA. The CDR3 totals 15 residues. Trimming took 3 bases from V and 8 from J, leaving 17 bases between them. The CDR3 DNA reads TGTGCCAGCAGCTTGGAGATAAGGCCGATCGAGCCCCAGCATTTT. It is translated as CASSLEIRPIEPQHF.

This clonotype was counted between two and nine times. V gene TRBV7-8 combines with J gene TRBJ1-5; 10 nucleotides agree with TRBD1. Germline trimming cut 5 bases from V and 10 bases from J; bases unmatched to any gene: 5. The V gene's germline CDR1 is SGHVS and CDR2 FQNEAQ. The length of the CDR3 is 13 residues. The CDR3 DNA reads TGTGCCAGCAGCACGGGACAGGGGAATCCCCAGCATTTT. Its protein product is CASSTGQGNPQHF.